This T cell receptor beta chain was sequenced for a study of blood T cell repertoires in COVID-19. Using immunoSEQ multiplex PCR, the repertoire was profiled, and TCRdb retains in-frame clones only, with some absent. The data contain approximately 200,000 clones, around 82% of them seen just once; the ten biggest clones take up nearly 7.5%. The germline gives CDR1 WNHNN, CDR2 SYGVQD (reference sequence). V lost 5 bases to trimming and J lost 0 bases, with 7 bases between them. This CDR3 contains 13 residues. This chain joins TRBV10-1 and TRBJ1-1, with a weak D call TRBD1 (5 bases). This sequence originates from a woman in her 40s with acute COVID-19. The material sequenced was PBMCs or T cells enriched from blood (not recorded which). CDR3 sequence: CASSRGLNTEAFF. In DNA form, the CDR3 reads TGCGCCAGCAGTAGGGGCCTGAACACTGAAGCTTTCTTT.